The 5 T cell receptor beta chains below come from one sample, sequenced in a study of blood T cell repertoires in COVID-19. The protocol was immunoSEQ multiplex PCR, while the TCRdb copy is restricted to in-frame clones and leaves out a portion. The sample has more than 200,000 clones, around 90% seen once. The specimen was PBMCs or T cells enriched from blood (not recorded which). These receptors were collected from a young woman who had recovered from COVID-19.

In its sample, this clone was seen a few times. The chain uses TRBV18 and TRBJ1-4; 7 positions agree with TRBD1. The germline V gene encodes CDR1 KGHSH and CDR2 LQKENI. V was pared by 4 bases and J by 4 bases, with 6 bases of the junction left unmatched. The CDR3 has 15 residues. CDR3 protein: CASSRWDSYNEKLFF. Written as DNA, the CDR3 is TGTGCCAGCTCACGTTGGGACAGCTATAATGAAAAACTGTTTTTT.

Here the CDR3 DNA reads TGTGCCAGCAGCGGGGGGACAGGGACCACTGAAGCTTTCTTT. This gives the protein CASSGGTGTTEAFF. The gene calls are TRBV9 and TRBJ1-1, with 9 bases identical to TRBD1. The CDR3 spans 14 residues. Germline V gene lookup returns CDR1 SGDLS and CDR2 YYNGEE. V shed 3 bases and J 4 bases; nucleotides not matched to a gene: 4. The full variable domain, with the rest looked up from reference TRBV9 and TRBJ1-1, is DSGVTQTPKHLITATGQRVTLRCSPRSGDLSVYWYQQSLDQGLQFLIQYYNGEERAKGNILERFSAQQFPDLHSELNLSSLELGDSALYFCASSGGTGTTEAFFGQGTRLTVV.

V is TRBV7-8 and J is TRBJ1-4; D unresolved. Germline values: CDR1 SGHVS, CDR2 FQNEAQ. With 2 bases removed from V and 8 bases from J, the gap between germline ends came to 12 bases. The CDR3 sequence is 14 residues long. The CDR3 DNA reads TGTGCCAGCAGCTTAAGAGGGATTCCGGAAAAACTGTTTTTT. Translating gives CASSLRGIPEKLFF.

This clone was detected only a few times. The V gene is TRBV11-2, the J gene TRBJ2-2, with D possibly being TRBD2 (5 bases). With 1 base removed from V and 7 bases from J, the gap between germline ends came to 10 bases. The CDR3 length is 14 residues. The germline V gene has CDR1 SGHAT and CDR2 FQNNGV. The CDR3 here is CASSLVRDGGELFF. CDR3 coding DNA: TGTGCCAGCAGCTTAGTGAGGGATGGCGGGGAGCTGTTTTTT.

V usage is TRBV29-1 and J usage is TRBJ2-1; 12 positions match TRBD2. The CDR3 has 16 amino acids. Germline assignment: CDR1 SQVTM and CDR2 ANQGSEA. Trimming removed 3 bases from V and 4 bases from J; junction bases left unmatched: 7. The CDR3 DNA sequence: TGCAGCGTTGAGACGGTACTAGCGGGGGGATACAATGAGCAGTTCTTC. It specifies CSVETVLAGGYNEQFF.